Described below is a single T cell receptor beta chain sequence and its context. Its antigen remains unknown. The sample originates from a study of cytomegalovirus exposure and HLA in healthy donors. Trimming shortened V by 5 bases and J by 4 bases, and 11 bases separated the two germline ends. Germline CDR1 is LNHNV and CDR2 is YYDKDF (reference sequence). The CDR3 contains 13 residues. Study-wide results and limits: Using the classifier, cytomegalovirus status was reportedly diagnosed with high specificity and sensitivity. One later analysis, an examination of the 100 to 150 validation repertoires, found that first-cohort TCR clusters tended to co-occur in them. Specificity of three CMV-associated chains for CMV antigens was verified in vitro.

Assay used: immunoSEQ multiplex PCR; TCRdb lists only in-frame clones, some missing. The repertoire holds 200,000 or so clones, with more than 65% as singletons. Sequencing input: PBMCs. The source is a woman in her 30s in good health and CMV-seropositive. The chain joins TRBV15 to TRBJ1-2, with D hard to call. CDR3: CATSPGVTYGYTF. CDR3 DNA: TGTGCCACCAGCCCCGGGGTGACCTATGGCTACACCTTC.